The present T cell receptor beta chain was sequenced within a study of shared clonotypes between healthy human individuals. On the study more broadly: Researchers drew samples from a couple of women and a few men aged 18 to 49.

Only Caucasian adults living in Nashville, Tennessee served as donors. The germline V gene encodes CDR1 SQVTM and CDR2 ANQGSEA. V was clipped by 4 bases and J by 3 bases; unmatched bases: 7. The CDR3 consists of 14 residues. The protocol was immunoSEQ multiplex PCR, while the TCRdb copy is restricted to in-frame clones and leaves out a portion. Of about 2.4 million clones in the sample, under 95% were seen once. This sequence originates from a man between 18 and 35 years old in good health. Some clones in this sample may be carry-over from other donors' samples. V is TRBV29-1 and J is TRBJ1-1, with TRBD1 matching over 8 bases. The specimen sequenced was naive CD4+ T cells from PBMCs. Documented subset: CD45RA+ positively selected. CDR3 DNA: TGCAGCGTTGTGAGGACAGGGACGGACACTGAAGCTTTCTTT. This translates into CSVVRTGTDTEAFF.